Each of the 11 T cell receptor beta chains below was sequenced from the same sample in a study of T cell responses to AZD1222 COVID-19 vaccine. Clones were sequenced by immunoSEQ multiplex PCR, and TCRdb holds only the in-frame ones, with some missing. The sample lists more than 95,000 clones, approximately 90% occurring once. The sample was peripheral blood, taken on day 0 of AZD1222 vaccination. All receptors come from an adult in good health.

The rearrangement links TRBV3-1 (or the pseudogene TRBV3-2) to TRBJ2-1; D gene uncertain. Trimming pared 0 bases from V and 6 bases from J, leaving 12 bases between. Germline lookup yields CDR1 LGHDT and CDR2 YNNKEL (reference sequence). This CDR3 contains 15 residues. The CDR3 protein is CASSQEFRRSNEQFF. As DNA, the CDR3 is TGTGCCAGCAGCCAAGAGTTCCGGCGGAGCAATGAGCAGTTCTTC.

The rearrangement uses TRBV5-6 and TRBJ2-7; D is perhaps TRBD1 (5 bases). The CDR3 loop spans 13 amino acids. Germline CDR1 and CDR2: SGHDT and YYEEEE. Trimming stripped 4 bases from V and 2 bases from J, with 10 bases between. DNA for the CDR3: TGTGCCAGCAGCACCGGACATACCTACGAGCAGTACTTC. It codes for CASSTGHTYEQYF.

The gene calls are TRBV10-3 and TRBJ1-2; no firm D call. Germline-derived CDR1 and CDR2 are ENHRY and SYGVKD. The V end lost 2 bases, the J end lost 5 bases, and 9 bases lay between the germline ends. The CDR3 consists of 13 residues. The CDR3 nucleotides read TGTGCCATCAGTGAGGCGTCGGGTTATGGCTACACCTTC. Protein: CAISEASGYGYTF.

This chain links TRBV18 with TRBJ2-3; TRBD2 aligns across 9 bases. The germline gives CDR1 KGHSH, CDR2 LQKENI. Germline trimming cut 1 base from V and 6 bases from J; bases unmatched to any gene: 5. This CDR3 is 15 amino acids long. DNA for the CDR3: TGTGCCAGCTCACCACTTAGCGGGAGAGGCGATACGCAGTATTTT. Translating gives CASSPLSGRGDTQYF.

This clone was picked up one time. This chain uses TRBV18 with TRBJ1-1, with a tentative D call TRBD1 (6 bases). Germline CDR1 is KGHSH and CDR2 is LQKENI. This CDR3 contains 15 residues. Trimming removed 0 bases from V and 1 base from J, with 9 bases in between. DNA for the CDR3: TGTGCCAGCTCACCACCCGCAGGGGCGAACACTGAAGCTTTCTTT. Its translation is CASSPPAGANTEAFF.

The CDR3 nucleotides read TGCGCCAGCAGCTACTCTACCACGGGACTAGCGGGATTCTACGAGCAGTACTTC. Encoded protein: CASSYSTTGLAGFYEQYF. The rearrangement links TRBV5-1 to TRBJ2-7; 13 nucleotides line up with TRBD2. CDR3 size: 18 residues. V lost 3 bases, J lost 3 bases, and 12 bases stayed unmatched. Per germline, CDR1 SGHRS and CDR2 YFSETQ.

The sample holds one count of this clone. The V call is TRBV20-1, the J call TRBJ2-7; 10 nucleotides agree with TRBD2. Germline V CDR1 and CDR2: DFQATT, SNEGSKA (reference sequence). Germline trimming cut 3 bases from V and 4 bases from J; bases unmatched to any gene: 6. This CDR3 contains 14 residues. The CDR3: CSASPGLAIYEQYF. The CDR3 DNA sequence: TGCAGTGCTAGTCCGGGACTAGCGATTTACGAGCAGTACTTC.

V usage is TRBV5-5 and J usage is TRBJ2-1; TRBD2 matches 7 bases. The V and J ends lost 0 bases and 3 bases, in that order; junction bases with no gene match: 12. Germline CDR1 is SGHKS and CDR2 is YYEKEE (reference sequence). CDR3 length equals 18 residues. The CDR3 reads CASSLEPPERDRYNEQFF. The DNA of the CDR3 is TGTGCCAGCAGCTTGGAACCCCCCGAGCGGGATCGCTACAATGAGCAGTTCTTC.

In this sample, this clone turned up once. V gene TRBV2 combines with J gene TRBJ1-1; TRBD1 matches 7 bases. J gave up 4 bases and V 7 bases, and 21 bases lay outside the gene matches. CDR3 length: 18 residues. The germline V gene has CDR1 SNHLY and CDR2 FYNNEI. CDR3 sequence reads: CASTVGTISGGGSTEAFF. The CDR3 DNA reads TGTGCCAGCACCGTGGGGACCATTTCAGGGGGTGGAAGCACTGAAGCTTTCTTT.

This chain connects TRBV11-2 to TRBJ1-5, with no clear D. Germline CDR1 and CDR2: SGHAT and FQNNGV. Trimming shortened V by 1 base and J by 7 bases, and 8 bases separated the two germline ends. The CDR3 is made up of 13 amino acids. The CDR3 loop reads CASSLGVWQPQHF. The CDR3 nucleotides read TGTGCCAGCAGCTTAGGGGTTTGGCAGCCCCAGCATTTT. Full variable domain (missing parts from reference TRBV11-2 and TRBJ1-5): EAGVAQSPRYKIIEKRQSVAFWCNPISGHATLYWYQQILGQGPKLLIQFQNNGVVDDSQLPKDRFSAERLKGVDSTLKIQPAKLEDSAVYLCASSLGVWQPQHFGDGTRLSIL.

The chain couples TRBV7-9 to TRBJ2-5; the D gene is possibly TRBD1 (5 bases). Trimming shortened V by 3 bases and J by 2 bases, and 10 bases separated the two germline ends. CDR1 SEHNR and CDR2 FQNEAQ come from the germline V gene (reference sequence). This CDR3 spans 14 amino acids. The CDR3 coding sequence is TGTGCCAGCAGCTTTTCGACAGAACAAGAGACCCAGTACTTC. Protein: CASSFSTEQETQYF.